The 22 T cell receptor beta chains below all came from one sample that was sequenced in a study of T cell repertoires in cytomegalovirus infection (dated by TCRdb to about 2019). The sequencing machine was an Illumina HiSeq 1500. TCRdb reworked the public reads: Q25 trimming with fastp, MiXCR clone assembly, productive beta chains retained. A single entry per CDR3 protein holds the most common genes and DNA from its merged rows. This sample lists 300,000 to 400,000 distinct CDR3 sequences; 25% to 30% were detected once. The ten largest clones capture about 19% of the sample. The intended sense of this specimen's treatment or condition label: in vitro stimulation with specific CMV peptide epitopes to enrich CMV-specific T cells. For these receptors, no antigen is known. Here the sequenced sample was cultured PBMCs, taken from culture after CMV antigen stimulation. The receptors derive from a human donor in good health (CMV status not recorded). Some clones in this sample may be carry-over from other donors' samples.

The chain has TRBV11-2 and TRBJ1-1; D is possibly TRBD1 (6 bases). Trimming stripped 4 bases from V and 12 bases from J, with 12 bases between. Germline V lookup: CDR1 SGHAT, CDR2 FQNNGV. The CDR3 runs 11 residues. The CDR3 region has the DNA TGTGCCAGCAGCTCCCAGGGGTTAACTTTCTTT. Its translation is CASSSQGLTFF.

This sequence joins TRBV10-3 and TRBJ1-6; TRBD1 matches at 9 bases. Germline loops: CDR1 ENHRY, CDR2 SYGVKD. This CDR3 is 16 amino acids long. The ends lost 5 bases at V and 2 bases at J; junction bases unmatched: 4. The CDR3 DNA reads as TGTGCCATCAGTAGACAGGGGGAGACCTATAATTCACCCCTCCACTTT. Translating gives CAISRQGETYNSPLHF.

The V gene is TRBV4-2, the J gene TRBJ1-1; the match to TRBD1 covers 7 bases. CDR3 size: 15 residues. Germline trimming cut 1 base from V and 3 bases from J; bases unmatched to any gene: 5. CDR1 and CDR2 from the germline V gene are LGHNA and YNFKEQ. CDR3 sequence: CASSQVLTGDTEAFF. Written as DNA, the CDR3 is TGTGCCAGCAGCCAAGTGCTAACAGGGGACACTGAAGCTTTCTTT.

This clonotype was recorded only once. The chain combines TRBV19 with TRBJ1-1, with D uncertain. Germline loops: CDR1 LNHDA, CDR2 SQIVND (reference sequence). This CDR3 comprises 11 residues. Trimming removed 7 bases at V and 5 bases at J, with 8 bases between. The chain's CDR3 is CASTRATEAFF. For the CDR3, the DNA is TGTGCCAGTACAAGGGCGACTGAAGCTTTCTTT.

This clonotype was picked up many times. The chain uses TRBV7-2 and TRBJ2-7; D uncertain. The CDR3 length is 13 residues. Germline V CDR1 and CDR2: SGHTA, FQGNSA. The V end was cut by 4 bases, the J end by 7 bases, with 14 bases between. CDR3 region: CASSSDQLGEQYF. The CDR3 nucleotides are TGTGCCAGCAGCTCGGACCAGCTGGGAGAGCAGTACTTC.

This clonotype was detected many times. The chain combines TRBV7-8 with TRBJ2-1; D may be TRBD1 or TRBD2 (5 bases each). Germline V CDR1 and CDR2: SGHVS, FQNEAQ. The CDR3 consists of 18 residues. Trimming shortened V by 6 bases and J by 0 bases, and 21 bases separated the two germline ends. Written as DNA, the CDR3 is TGTGCCAGCAGGACGCCCCAGGGAGTCCCAGGCTCCTACAATGAGCAGTTCTTC. Residues: CASRTPQGVPGSYNEQFF.

Comment on this clonotype: The DNA is left out, because the CDR3 cannot be placed on it with certainty; the CDR3 is given as TCRdb lists it. The rearrangement uses TRBV28 and TRBJ2-5; TRBD1, the table's D call, lacks a check against the DNA. Germline loops: CDR1 MDHEN, CDR2 SYDVKM. The CDR3 has 15 amino acids, counting both end residues. The CDR3 loop reads CASSSSGHTAETQYF.

The chain combines TRBV19 with TRBJ1-5; D perhaps matches TRBD1 (5 bases). CDR1 and CDR2 (germline): LNHDA, SQIVND (reference sequence). The V gene lost 5 bases and the J gene lost 6 bases, with 17 bases spanning the gap. The CDR3 spans 15 residues. The CDR3 sequence is CASSPWGAWSQPQHF. The DNA of the CDR3 is TGTGCCAGTAGTCCTTGGGGCGCCTGGAGTCAGCCCCAGCATTTT.

In its sample, this clonotype was seen a few times. J is TRBJ2-3 and V is TRBV27; 9 bases are shared with TRBD2. CDR3 length equals 18 residues. J gave up 5 bases and V 6 bases, and 18 bases lay outside the gene matches. Germline V gives CDR1 MNHEY, CDR2 SMNVEV (reference sequence). The CDR3 DNA reads as TGTGCCAGCAGCCGTAAATACCTTGCGGGGGGGCCTGGAGATACGCAGTATTTT. Protein sequence: CASSRKYLAGGPGDTQYF.

The chain recombines TRBV28 with TRBJ2-7; the D gene is possibly TRBD2 (6 bases). The CDR3 covers 14 residues. V lost 2 bases to trimming and J lost 0 bases, with 8 bases between them. Per germline, CDR1 MDHEN and CDR2 SYDVKM. In DNA, the CDR3 is TGTGCCAGCAGTTTACAGGGAGGCTCCTACGAGCAGTACTTC. Protein sequence: CASSLQGGSYEQYF.

This clonotype has a count of ten or more. The gene calls are TRBV4-2 and TRBJ1-5; D may be TRBD1 (6 bases). Germline lookup yields CDR1 LGHNA and CDR2 YNFKEQ. The CDR3 covers 15 residues. V lost 0 bases and J 7 bases, leaving 13 bases between the germline ends. DNA of the CDR3: TGTGCCAGCAGCCAAGAATTACAGGGTAACCAGCCCCAGCATTTT. Encoded protein: CASSQELQGNQPQHF.

This clonotype appeared a single time. Since a much larger clone is just one base distant, this may be a read error. Here the CDR3 omits its conserved ending phenylalanine or tryptophan, so a read error is the likely source. The rearrangement uses TRBV7-2 and TRBJ2-1, with D possibly matching TRBD2 (6 bases). The germline V gene has CDR1 SGHTA and CDR2 FQGNSA. CDR3 size: 15 residues. V was clipped by 2 bases and J by 5 bases, with 13 bases between them. The CDR3: CASSLSPSENNEQFL. In nucleotides, the CDR3 is TGTGCCAGCAGCTTAAGTCCTAGCGAGAACAATGAGCAGTTCCTC.

This clonotype has just a few counts. The chain is built from TRBV7-9 and TRBJ1-4, with a weak D call TRBD1 (6 bases). The germline V and J ends were trimmed by 5 bases and 11 bases, with 12 bases remaining between them. The length of the CDR3 is 12 residues. Germline V CDR1 and CDR2: SEHNR, FQNEAQ (reference sequence). In DNA form, the CDR3 reads TGTGCCAGCAGCCGGACAGAGATGAAACTGTTTTTT. Protein product: CASSRTEMKLFF.

The chain recombines TRBV3-1 with TRBJ1-1; possibly TRBD1 for D (6 bases). CDR3 length equals 16 residues. CDR1 and CDR2 (germline): LGHDT, YNNKEL (reference sequence). The V end lost 2 bases, the J end lost 6 bases, and 19 bases lay between the germline ends. CDR3 protein: CASSQLGGATNAEAFF. In nucleotides, the CDR3 is TGTGCCAGCAGCCAACTGGGGGGCGCGACTAACGCTGAAGCTTTCTTT. Combining the CDR3 with reference TRBV3-1 and TRBJ1-1 gives the whole variable domain DTAVSQTPKYLVTQMGNDKSIKCEQNLGHDTMYWYKQDSKKFLKIMFSYNNKELIINETVPNRFSPKSPDKAHLNLHINSLELGDSAVYFCASSQLGGATNAEAFFGQGTRLTVV.

This clonotype has a handful of counts. V usage is TRBV28 and J usage is TRBJ2-2; tentative D call: TRBD2 (5 bases). Between the trimmed V and J ends, which lost 6 bases and 0 bases, there was a span of 14 bases. Germline values: CDR1 MDHEN, CDR2 SYDVKM. CDR3 length: 16 amino acids. The CDR3 coding sequence is TGTGCCAGCAGCCCCCGCGGGCTAGCGAACACCGGGGAGCTGTTTTTT. It encodes CASSPRGLANTGELFF.

This chain links TRBV14 with TRBJ2-7; 7 nucleotides line up with TRBD2. This CDR3 has 14 amino acids. Germline loops: CDR1 SGHDN, CDR2 FVKESK. Trimming cost V 4 bases and J 7 bases; bases outside gene matches: 10. For the CDR3, the DNA is TGTGCCAGCAGCCCCCGGGTAGTGGGGGGGGAGCAGTACTTC. Protein sequence: CASSPRVVGGEQYF.

The chain links TRBV2 to TRBJ1-6; TRBD1 is a possible D gene (6 bases). This CDR3 comprises 15 residues. V lost 5 bases and J 5 bases, leaving 13 bases between the germline ends. The germline V gene encodes CDR1 SNHLY and CDR2 FYNNEI. For the CDR3, the DNA is TGTGCCAGCAGTAGGACAGAAGTTGATAATTCACCCCTCCACTTT. It is translated as CASSRTEVDNSPLHF.

The rearrangement links TRBV19 to TRBJ1-1, with D maybe TRBD1 (6 bases). The germline V gene encodes CDR1 LNHDA and CDR2 SQIVND (reference sequence). CDR3 length: 18 amino acids. Trimming took 3 bases from V and 0 from J, leaving 20 bases between them. The CDR3 region is CASSMGPGQTVLNTEAFF. CDR3 DNA sequence: TGTGCCAGTAGTATGGGGCCGGGACAAACCGTATTGAACACTGAAGCTTTCTTT.

This clonotype was observed a few times. V usage is TRBV20-1 and J usage is TRBJ2-1; the D gene is possibly TRBD2 (5 bases). The CDR3 runs 16 residues. CDR1 and CDR2 from the germline V gene are DFQATT and SNEGSKA (reference sequence). Trimming pared 1 base from V and 5 bases from J, leaving 18 bases between. The CDR3: CSARAGGQKLNNEQFF. The CDR3 region has the DNA TGCAGTGCTAGAGCCGGCGGGCAGAAGTTAAACAATGAGCAGTTCTTC.

This clonotype was found many times. The chain uses TRBV6-2 or TRBV6-3 and TRBJ2-2; 7 nucleotides line up with TRBD1. The junction had 1 base not matched to a gene; V was cut back by 0 bases and J by 0 bases. Looked up from germline, CDR1 is MNHEY and CDR2 is SVGEGT. There are 16 residues in the CDR3. This CDR3 reads CASSYSGTANTGELFF. The CDR3 region has the DNA TGTGCCAGCAGTTACTCGGGGACAGCGAACACCGGGGAGCTGTTTTTT.

This chain links TRBV19 with TRBJ2-7; no clear D gene. Germline-derived CDR1 and CDR2 are LNHDA and SQIVND (reference sequence). V was cut by 4 bases and J by 2 bases, with 3 bases left in between. The CDR3 totals 11 residues. The CDR3 here is CASSTAYEQYF. The CDR3 DNA sequence: TGTGCCAGTAGTACCGCCTACGAGCAGTACTTC.

This clonotype was observed many times. The V and J genes are TRBV7-2 and TRBJ1-2; D is unresolved. The germline V and J ends were trimmed by 2 bases and 5 bases, with 18 bases remaining between them. This CDR3 has 16 residues. Germline V gene sequence: CDR1 SGHTA, CDR2 FQGNSA. The CDR3 DNA is TGTGCCAGCAGCTTAACTTCGGGCAGCCCCCTTTATGGCTACACCTTC. Encoded protein: CASSLTSGSPLYGYTF.